The 14 T cell receptor beta chains below were found in one sample sequenced in a study of Graves' ophthalmopathy and Graves' hyperthyroidism. Amplification of TCR beta CDR3 regions used RNA transcripts. RT-PCR in the first round used HTBI primers; a second-round multiplex PCR followed. TCRdb re-derived calls from the multiplex PCR reads in MiXCR, one entry per CDR3 protein. The sample records roughly 410,000 distinct CDR3 sequences, 15% being singletons. Material: peripheral blood. These receptor sequences come from a woman aged 18 to 35 with stable Graves' hyperthyroidism.

This clonotype was seen many times. The CDR3 is CASRPSFDRGGYTF. CDR3 DNA: TGTGCCAGCAGACCCTCTTTTGACAGGGGTGGCTACACCTTC. The rearrangement uses TRBV7-3 and TRBJ1-2; 8 nucleotides line up with TRBD1. The CDR3 has 14 residues. The V segment lost 6 bases and the J segment 7 bases; nucleotides outside the gene matches: 10. Germline CDR1 reads SGHTA; CDR2 reads FQGTGA.

There are many counts of this clonotype. V gene TRBV12-3 or TRBV12-4 combines with J gene TRBJ1-2; TRBD1 matches at 7 bases. The CDR3 is 13 residues long. With V trimmed by 10 bases and J by 4 bases, 9 bases remained unmatched. CDR3 region: CAIRRPGGYGYTF. In nucleotides, the CDR3 is TGTGCCATCCGCAGGCCAGGGGGCTATGGCTACACCTTC.

This clonotype was counted at least ten times. The V gene is TRBV11-3, the J gene TRBJ1-1; unclear D gene. The V end was cut by 0 bases, the J end by 2 bases, with 10 bases between. From germline, CDR1 is SGHNT and CDR2 YENEEA. The CDR3 totals 15 residues. In nucleotides, the CDR3 is TGTGCCAGCAGCTTAGATCTGGGGTTAAACACTGAAGCTTTCTTT. Protein: CASSLDLGLNTEAFF.

This clonotype has a single count. The V call is TRBV7-8, the J call TRBJ1-1; the D gene is possibly TRBD1 (6 bases). The CDR3 consists of 12 residues. Germline V gives CDR1 SGHVS, CDR2 FQNEAQ. Deletions cut 5 bases from V and 6 bases from J, with 10 bases between. The CDR3 spells CASSAGQSEAFF. The CDR3 nucleotides read TGTGCCAGCAGCGCCGGACAGTCTGAAGCTTTCTTT.

This clonotype was seen many times. A much larger clone lies one base from this, so it may be a read error. The rearrangement uses TRBV6-5 and TRBJ2-7, with D tentatively TRBD2 (5 bases). From germline, CDR1 is MNHEY and CDR2 SVGAGI. This CDR3 is 13 amino acids long. CDR3 nucleotides: TGTTCCAGCAGTTACACTAGGACCTACGAGCAGTACTTC. It codes for CSSSYTRTYEQYF.

This clonotype was counted a single time. One end of the junction is discordant with germline, which a read error may explain. As DNA, the CDR3 is TGTGCCAGCAGTTACTTCAGGGAGAACACCGGGGATCTGTTTTTT. It translates to CASSYFRENTGDLFF. This sequence joins TRBV6-9 and TRBJ2-2, with D perhaps TRBD1 or TRBD2 (5 bases each). This CDR3 is built from 15 residues. CDR1 and CDR2 (germline): MNHGY, SVAAGI.

Many counts were recorded for this clonotype. The chain recombines TRBV12-3 or TRBV12-4 with TRBJ2-7; tentatively, D is TRBD1 (5 bases). Deletions cut 3 bases from V and 5 bases from J, with 11 bases between. This CDR3 region has 13 residues. The DNA for the CDR3 is TGTGCCAGCAGTTTGGGGCAGCCCAACGAGCAGTACTTC. Protein product: CASSLGQPNEQYF.

The chain joins TRBV18 to TRBJ2-5; D might be TRBD1 or TRBD2, each matching 5 bases. From germline, CDR1 is KGHSH and CDR2 LQKENI. The V end was cut by 2 bases, the J end by 7 bases, with 11 bases between. This CDR3 contains 13 residues. The CDR3 loop is CASSPGDPGTQYF. As DNA, the CDR3 is TGTGCCAGCTCACCAGGGGACCCCGGGACCCAGTACTTC.

The rearrangement joins TRBV7-9 to TRBJ2-5; D not resolved. The CDR3 is 14 amino acids. The V end lost 1 base, the J end lost 5 bases, and 11 bases lay between the germline ends. Germline assignment: CDR1 SEHNR and CDR2 FQNEAQ (reference sequence). CDR3 in amino acids: CASSLEGHQETQYF. In DNA form, the CDR3 reads TGTGCCAGCAGCTTAGAGGGCCATCAGGAGACCCAGTACTTC.

In its sample, this clonotype was seen a few times. This chain connects TRBV5-5 to TRBJ1-1; tentative D call: TRBD1 (6 bases). There are 15 residues in the CDR3. V was shortened by 3 bases and J by 4 bases, with 16 bases between the two germline ends. Germline V gene sequence: CDR1 SGHKS, CDR2 YYEKEE (reference sequence). The CDR3 coding sequence is TGTGCCAGCAGCTGGGGGGGGGGCGCAAGCACTGAAGCTTTCTTT. This encodes CASSWGGGASTEAFF.

This clonotype has ten or more counts. The chain carries TRBV12-3 or TRBV12-4 and TRBJ2-7, with 8 bases fitting TRBD1. CDR3 length equals 12 residues. V dropped 9 bases and J dropped 4; count of bases not matched to a gene: 5. The CDR3 sequence is CASLGQGYEQYF. The CDR3 region has the DNA TGTGCCAGTCTAGGACAGGGTTACGAGCAGTACTTC.

This clonotype was observed many times. J is TRBJ1-5 and V is TRBV6-2 or TRBV6-3; D unresolved. There are 12 residues in the CDR3. CDR1 MNHEY and CDR2 SVGEGT come from the germline V gene. The V end was cut by 2 bases, the J end by 5 bases, with 4 bases between. CDR3 bases: TGTGCCAGCAGTTACGGTTATCAGCCCCAGCATTTT. Protein sequence: CASSYGYQPQHF.

Ten or more counts support this clonotype. The V call is TRBV5-1, the J call TRBJ2-7; a weak D match, TRBD1 (5 bases). The CDR3 contains 14 residues. Trimming removed 0 bases from V and 3 bases from J, with 10 bases in between. Germline V gene lookup returns CDR1 SGHRS and CDR2 YFSETQ. CDR3 nucleotide sequence: TGCGCCAGCAGCTTGGACAGGCCATTCTACGAGCAGTACTTC. Translated: CASSLDRPFYEQYF.

This clonotype was seen ten or more times. The CDR3 is CASSDTGSRGGELFF. CDR3 nucleotides: TGTGCCAGCAGCGACACAGGGTCACGGGGCGGGGAGCTGTTTTTT. This chain joins TRBV7-9 and TRBJ2-2; D perhaps matches TRBD1 (6 bases). V was trimmed by 5 bases and J by 7 bases, leaving 17 bases between them. The CDR3 extends over 15 amino acids. Germline V lookup: CDR1 SEHNR, CDR2 FQNEAQ (reference sequence). Together with reference TRBV7-9 and TRBJ2-2, the CDR3 gives the full variable domain: DTGVSQNPRHKITKRGQNVTFRCDPISEHNRLYWYRQTLGQGPEFLTYFQNEAQLEKSRLLSDRFSAERPKGSFSTLEIQRTEQGDSAMYLCASSDTGSRGGELFFGEGSRLTVL.